One and the same sample provided the 2 T cell receptor beta chains below, sequenced in a study of cytomegalovirus exposure and HLA in healthy donors. With 60 Vbeta and 13 Jbeta primers, the PCR was carried out. The repertoire was sequenced with immunoSEQ multiplex PCR; TCRdb's copy has only in-frame clones and lacks some. The sample yields about 59,000 clones, around 83% seen once. Material: PBMCs. These receptors all come from a human donor in good health.

The chain carries TRBV19 and TRBJ1-1; 10 bases agree with TRBD1. Germline trimming cut 3 bases from V and 1 base from J; bases unmatched to any gene: 8. Germline V lookup: CDR1 LNHDA, CDR2 SQIVND (reference sequence). The CDR3 is 17 residues long. The CDR3 region has the DNA TGTGCCAGTAGTATCTCCGAGACAGGGGGCGCGAACACTGAAGCTTTCTTT. Encoded protein: CASSISETGGANTEAFF.

The V gene is TRBV11-2, the J gene TRBJ2-5; no definite D call. The V and J ends lost 2 bases and 6 bases respectively, with 19 bases between them. The CDR3 is made up of 16 amino acids. Germline V gene lookup returns CDR1 SGHAT and CDR2 FQNNGV. The CDR3 DNA follows: TGTGCCAGCAGCTTAAAGTCCACCGGTTTGTTAAAGACCCAGTACTTC. Its protein product is CASSLKSTGLLKTQYF.